A selection of T cell receptor beta chains follows, all from one sample in a study of blood T cell repertoires in COVID-19. Profiled with immunoSEQ multiplex PCR; TCRdb holds only in-frame clones, not every one. The sample shows tens of thousands of clones, more than 85% of them seen only once. The sequencing sample was made of peripheral blood. These receptors were collected from a man aged 45-60 years in a cohort sampled during active COVID-19. CDR3s include the opening cysteine and the closing phenylalanine or tryptophan.

v_gene: TRBV5-1; j_gene: TRBJ2-3; CDR3aa: CASTPTEQGWGDTQYF
v_gene: TRBV9; j_gene: TRBJ2-2; CDR3aa: CASSVLGTTNTGELFF
v_gene: TRBV5-4; j_gene: TRBJ2-2; CDR3aa: CASSGGRPPIWELFF
v_gene: TRBV7-3; j_gene: TRBJ2-7; CDR3aa: CASSSPRGCYEQYF
v_gene: TRBV27; j_gene: TRBJ2-2; CDR3aa: CASSLLAGDDRGELFF
v_gene: TRBV19; j_gene: TRBJ2-1; CDR3aa: CASSSETSGRPGNEQFF
v_gene: TRBV9; j_gene: TRBJ2-7; CDR3aa: CASSRGGGVYEQYF
v_gene: TRBV4-3; j_gene: TRBJ1-2; CDR3aa: CASSQDGRGDDGYTF
v_gene: TRBV10-1; j_gene: TRBJ1-6; CDR3aa: CASSGGGRPSPLHF
v_gene: TRBV6-1; j_gene: TRBJ2-3; CDR3aa: CASSVGTQGARTDTQYF
v_gene: TRBV24-1; j_gene: TRBJ2-1; CDR3aa: CATSDLNRNYNEQFF
v_gene: TRBV5-6; j_gene: TRBJ1-6; CDR3aa: CASSHGQGASPLHF
v_gene: TRBV10-3; j_gene: TRBJ2-7; CDR3aa: CATGVTGGSYEQYF
v_gene: TRBV5-5; j_gene: TRBJ1-4; CDR3aa: CASSLGGNNEKLFF
v_gene: TRBV3-1/TRBV3-2; j_gene: TRBJ2-1; CDR3aa: CASSQGLAGTYNEQFF
v_gene: TRBV5-1; j_gene: TRBJ2-6; CDR3aa: CASSFQGAGANVLTF
v_gene: TRBV3-1/TRBV3-2; j_gene: TRBJ2-5; CDR3aa: CASSQPTLQETQYF
v_gene: TRBV27; j_gene: TRBJ1-5; CDR3aa: CASSPQGNSNQPQHF
v_gene: TRBV6-5; j_gene: TRBJ2-3; CDR3aa: CASSYSATASDTQYF
v_gene: TRBV19; j_gene: TRBJ2-5; CDR3aa: CASSTSGGLIQETQYF
v_gene: TRBV29-1; j_gene: TRBJ2-7; CDR3aa: CSTRQGDEQYF
v_gene: TRBV11-2; j_gene: TRBJ1-5; CDR3aa: CASSSGMGTGGSQPQHF
v_gene: TRBV7-2; j_gene: TRBJ2-1; CDR3aa: CASSLVGQGVDEQFF
v_gene: TRBV19; j_gene: TRBJ1-1; CDR3aa: CASSNGGRIGGPGQGTEAFF
v_gene: TRBV12-3/TRBV12-4; j_gene: TRBJ1-2; CDR3aa: CATKTGQRGGYTF
v_gene: TRBV27; j_gene: TRBJ2-7; CDR3aa: CASSFFVSGAYEQYF
v_gene: TRBV13; j_gene: TRBJ2-3; CDR3aa: CASSLGEPHQYF
v_gene: TRBV6-2/TRBV6-3; j_gene: TRBJ1-5; CDR3aa: CASSYESNQPQHF
v_gene: TRBV11-1; j_gene: TRBJ2-1; CDR3aa: CASSPHGGGYNEQFF
v_gene: TRBV7-9; j_gene: TRBJ2-3; CDR3aa: CASSVASGSTDTQYF
v_gene: TRBV6-4; j_gene: TRBJ1-2; CDR3aa: CASSRDRGRNYGYTF
v_gene: TRBV6-5; j_gene: TRBJ1-2; CDR3aa: CASWGAGYTF
v_gene: TRBV5-4; j_gene: TRBJ2-5; CDR3aa: CASSPGQGTETQYF
v_gene: TRBV4-1; j_gene: TRBJ2-5; CDR3aa: CASSQITVAPAAERVTQYF
v_gene: TRBV9; j_gene: TRBJ2-3; CDR3aa: CASSEGDTQYF
v_gene: TRBV11-3; j_gene: TRBJ1-2; CDR3aa: CASSLRGQSLGYTF
v_gene: TRBV11-2; j_gene: TRBJ1-2; CDR3aa: CASRTGQGYGYTF
v_gene: TRBV2; j_gene: TRBJ2-3; CDR3aa: CATALANTDTQYF
v_gene: TRBV5-6; j_gene: TRBJ2-2; CDR3aa: CASSFARGALSTGELFF
v_gene: TRBV4-1; j_gene: TRBJ2-7; CDR3aa: CASGTPGAYEQYF
v_gene: TRBV2; j_gene: TRBJ2-1; CDR3aa: CASSVWVAGEDEQFF
v_gene: TRBV2; j_gene: TRBJ1-5; CDR3aa: CASSRDTQPQHF